The sequence of this T cell receptor (beta chain) was determined in a study of CD8 T cells in ankylosing spondylitis. Quantitative 5'-RACE was performed with molecular barcodes, and it yielded the TCR beta libraries. From the 5' RACE reads, TCRdb called clonotypes with MiXCR, one entry per CDR3 protein. The table lists around 300,000 distinct CDR3 sequences, around 10% of them singletons. Ten or more counts support this clonotype. What it binds is not known. General observations from the study: A subset of motif variants has previously been described in the synovial fluid and blood of reactive arthritis. One TCR beta motif, made up of about 8 highly homologous variants, appeared characteristic of ankylosing spondylitis blood.

This CDR3 has 15 residues. Germline CDR1 is SGHKS and CDR2 is YYEKEE (reference sequence). V shed 3 bases, J shed 3 bases, and the junction held 6 bases outside the gene matches. The clonotype was recovered from a female donor with ankylosing spondylitis or in good health (not recorded which). V is TRBV5-5 and J is TRBJ2-1; 7 bases fit TRBD2. The sample taken for sequencing was blood, either unsorted or a sorted T cell fraction (not recorded which). CDR3 DNA sequence: TGTGCCAGCAGCTCTAGCGGAGACTTCTACAATGAGCAGTTCTTC. Residues: CASSSSGDFYNEQFF.